The 17 T cell receptor beta chains below all came from one sample that was sequenced in a study of cytomegalovirus exposure and HLA in healthy donors. The PCR made use of 60 Vbeta and 13 Jbeta primers. Sequenced by immunoSEQ multiplex PCR; TCRdb stores in-frame clones only, minus some. The repertoire consists of about 95,000 clones, with approximately 76% occurring once and the leading ten covering approximately 5%. The sample taken for sequencing was PBMCs. The source of these receptors is a man aged 25-45 years in good health and CMV-seropositive.

The rearrangement uses TRBV28 and TRBJ2-1, with 8 bases lining up with TRBD1. The length of the CDR3 is 16 residues. J was trimmed by 11 bases and V by 6 bases; bases with no gene match: 18. Per germline, CDR1 MDHEN and CDR2 SYDVKM. The DNA of the CDR3 is TGTGCCAGCAGCTCCCCGGGGGACAGGACCTTTGATAAGCAGTTCTTC. It translates to CASSSPGDRTFDKQFF. Using reference TRBV28 and TRBJ2-1 for the parts outside the CDR3, the full variable domain is DVKVTQSSRYLVKRTGEKVFLECVQDMDHENMFWYRQDPGLGLRLIYFSYDVKMKEKGDIPEGYSVSREKKERFSLILESASTNQTSMYLCASSSPGDRTFDKQFFGPGTRLTVL.

CDR3 bases: TGTGCCAGCAGCTTTCAGGGTCGGTACGAGCAGTACTTC. Its translation is CASSFQGRYEQYF. V gene TRBV5-4 combines with J gene TRBJ2-7; TRBD1 is a possible D gene (5 bases). CDR1 is SGHNT, CDR2 YYREEE, per germline (reference sequence). The V end lost 2 bases, the J end lost 4 bases, and 10 bases lay between the germline ends. The CDR3 totals 13 residues.

The chain links TRBV6-5 to TRBJ1-1, with TRBD1 matching 7 bases. The CDR3 covers 13 residues. CDR1 is MNHEY, CDR2 SVGAGI, per germline. V was clipped by 6 bases and J by 0 bases; unmatched bases: 1. The CDR3 bases are TGTGCCAGCAGAGGACAGGTGAACACTGAAGCTTTCTTT. Translating it yields CASRGQVNTEAFF.

The chain carries TRBV19 and TRBJ2-2; maybe TRBD2 (6 bases). Germline V gives CDR1 LNHDA, CDR2 SQIVND (reference sequence). The ends were cut back, 10 bases at V and 1 base at J, with 13 bases in the middle. The CDR3 spans 14 residues. CDR3 sequence reads: CATQRDWNTGELFF. The CDR3 nucleotides are TGTGCCACTCAACGGGACTGGAACACCGGGGAGCTGTTTTTT.

The rearrangement links TRBV5-1 to TRBJ2-5; D is undetermined. Per germline, CDR1 SGHRS and CDR2 YFSETQ. CDR3 length: 12 amino acids. V was shortened by 5 bases and J by 0 bases, with 5 bases between the two germline ends. CDR3 protein: CASRRNQETQYF. The CDR3, as DNA: TGCGCCAGCAGGCGTAACCAAGAGACCCAGTACTTC.

V gene TRBV2 combines with J gene TRBJ1-1; no clear D. Germline V gives CDR1 SNHLY, CDR2 FYNNEI. The CDR3 consists of 13 residues. Trimming took off 8 bases at V and 1 base at J, with 11 bases between the two ends. The chain's CDR3 is CASERVRNTEAFF. The DNA of the CDR3 is TGTGCCAGCGAGAGGGTAAGGAACACTGAAGCTTTCTTT.

The CDR3 is CASSPTGGGYGYTF. The CDR3 coding sequence is TGTGCCAGCAGCCCCACAGGGGGCGGCTATGGCTACACCTTC. The J gene is TRBJ1-2, the V gene TRBV28, with 9 bases matching TRBD1. The CDR3 contains 14 residues. Germline CDR1 MDHEN, CDR2 SYDVKM. Trimming removed 6 bases from V and 4 bases from J; junction bases left unmatched: 6.

A few counts support this clone. The V and J genes are TRBV4-1 and TRBJ2-7, with D perhaps TRBD2 (7 bases). The CDR3 consists of 13 residues. With 3 bases removed from V and 4 bases from J, the gap between germline ends came to 10 bases. Germline CDR1 MGHRA, CDR2 YSYEKL. The CDR3 loop reads CASSQRGGYEQYF. CDR3 DNA sequence: TGCGCCAGCAGCCAGAGGGGGGGGTACGAGCAGTACTTC.

This chain uses TRBV4-1 with TRBJ1-1, with D possibly TRBD1 on 5 matching bases. The CDR3 consists of 14 residues. V was trimmed by 0 bases and J by 10 bases, leaving 15 bases between them. Germline values: CDR1 MGHRA, CDR2 YSYEKL. The CDR3 nucleotides read TGCGCCAGCAGCCAAGATGGGGGGGTTCGCGGAGCTTTCTTT. Residues: CASSQDGGVRGAFF.

V and J are TRBV19 and TRBJ1-2; TRBD1 aligns across 9 bases. The ends lost 5 bases at V and 4 bases at J; junction bases unmatched: 5. This CDR3 spans 14 amino acids. Looked up from germline, CDR1 is LNHDA and CDR2 is SQIVND (reference sequence). DNA for the CDR3: TGTGCCAGTAGTTCCGGGACAGGGCCCTATGGCTACACCTTC. Its translation: CASSSGTGPYGYTF.

This clone showed up just a few times. Compared with germline, one end of the junction differs, possibly owing to a read error. The gene calls are TRBV7-7 and TRBJ2-7; possible D gene TRBD2, 5 bases. The length of the CDR3 is 13 residues. Germline CDR1 is SSHAT and CDR2 is FNYEAQ (reference sequence). DNA of the CDR3: TGTGCTAGCAGCTTAGCACGGGGCTACGAGCAGTACTTC. Residues: CASSLARGYEQYF.

CDR3 loop: CASSPTGGTAALGYTF. In nucleotides, the CDR3 is TGTGCCAGCAGCCCGACCGGGGGGACGGCCGCTCTAGGCTACACCTTC. The chain carries TRBV5-4 and TRBJ1-2, with D maybe TRBD1 (5 bases). Germline assignment: CDR1 SGHNT and CDR2 YYREEE (reference sequence). V was trimmed by 4 bases and J by 8 bases, leaving 24 bases between them. The CDR3 is 16 amino acids.

V is TRBV4-1 and J is TRBJ2-1, with D possibly TRBD2 on 5 matching bases. Germline V gene lookup returns CDR1 MGHRA and CDR2 YSYEKL. The V end was cut by 2 bases, the J end by 2 bases, with 10 bases between. This CDR3 region has 15 residues. The CDR3 spells CASSQFSGAYNEQFF. CDR3 nucleotides: TGCGCCAGCAGCCAATTCAGCGGCGCCTACAATGAGCAGTTCTTC.

The chain carries TRBV7-3 and TRBJ2-5, with D possibly matching TRBD2 (5 bases). The CDR3 runs 14 residues. V was pared by 4 bases and J by 2 bases, with 11 bases between. Per germline, CDR1 SGHTA and CDR2 FQGTGA. The CDR3 DNA is TGTGCCAGCAGCTCGGACGGGGAGCAAGAGACCCAGTACTTC. It specifies CASSSDGEQETQYF. The complete variable domain, with remaining parts taken from reference TRBV7-3 and TRBJ2-5, reads GAGVSQTPSNKVTEKGKYVELRCDPISGHTALYWYRQSLGQGPEFLIYFQGTGAADDSGLPNDRFFAVRPEGSVSTLKIQRTERGDSAVYLCASSSDGEQETQYFGPGTRLLVL.

This clone has a single count. The V gene is TRBV14, the J gene TRBJ1-6; D uncertain. V lost 3 bases and J 12 bases, leaving 15 bases between the germline ends. CDR3 size: 14 residues. CDR1 and CDR2 from the germline V gene are SGHDN and FVKESK. The CDR3 region has the DNA TGTGCCAGCAGCCATCGAGGGCCGGGCGTACCCCTCCACTTT. It yields the protein CASSHRGPGVPLHF.

There are a few counts of this clone. The CDR3 sequence: CSVTTTASGRATEQFF. The CDR3 DNA is TGCAGCGTTACGACCACGGCTAGCGGGAGGGCTACTGAGCAGTTCTTC. The J gene is TRBJ2-1, the V gene TRBV29-1; 12 bases map to TRBD2. Trimming took 5 bases from V and 9 from J; bases not matched to a gene: 14. The germline V gene encodes CDR1 SQVTM and CDR2 ANQGSEA. The CDR3 sequence is 16 residues long.

J is TRBJ1-5 and V is TRBV19; 8 bases map to TRBD1. Losses at the gene ends were 4 bases for V and 7 bases for J; bases not matched to a gene: 9. This CDR3 is 15 amino acids long. Per the germline V gene, CDR1 is LNHDA and CDR2 is SQIVND (reference sequence). CDR3 residues: CASSRTGRGWQPQHF. DNA of the CDR3: TGTGCCAGTAGTAGGACAGGGAGAGGTTGGCAGCCCCAGCATTTT. Together with reference TRBV19 and TRBJ1-5, the CDR3 gives the full variable domain: DGGITQSPKYLFRKEGQNVTLSCEQNLNHDAMYWYRQDPGQGLRLIYYSQIVNDFQKGDIAEGYSVSREKKESFPLTVTSAQKNPTAFYLCASSRTGRGWQPQHFGDGTRLSIL.